Below are 25 T cell receptor beta chains sequenced from a single sample in a study of technical replicates of blood from four donors. Assay used: immunoSEQ multiplex PCR; TCRdb lists only in-frame clones, some missing. The data show some 87,000 clones, about 93% seen once. The sequenced sample was T cells isolated from PBMCs. The receptors were gathered from a human donor in good health.

J is TRBJ2-3 and V is TRBV19; 7 bases match TRBD1. Germline V gene lookup returns CDR1 LNHDA and CDR2 SQIVND (reference sequence). The CDR3 is made up of 15 amino acids. The trim removed 9 bases at V and 5 bases at J, leaving 14 bases unmatched. The DNA for the CDR3 is TGTGCCAGATCTGGACAGGAACCTTTAATAGATACGCAGTATTTT. Its protein product is CARSGQEPLIDTQYF.

A single count supports this clone. V is TRBV7-9 and J is TRBJ1-5, with 9 bases matching TRBD1. The V and J ends lost 4 bases and 4 bases, in that order; junction bases with no gene match: 11. Germline loops: CDR1 SEHNR, CDR2 FQNEAQ (reference sequence). This CDR3 region has 17 residues. CDR3 bases: TGTGCCAGCAGCTCCAAACCGGACAGGGGACCTAATCAGCCCCAGCATTTT. It is translated as CASSSKPDRGPNQPQHF. Looking up the rest from reference TRBV7-9 and TRBJ1-5 gives the full variable domain: DTGVSQNPRHKITKRGQNVTFRCDPISEHNRLYWYRQTLGQGPEFLTYFQNEAQLEKSRLLSDRFSAERPKGSFSTLEIQRTEQGDSAMYLCASSSKPDRGPNQPQHFGDGTRLSIL.

The rearrangement uses TRBV6-1 and TRBJ2-5, with D possibly TRBD2 on 6 matching bases. The V end was cut by 9 bases, the J end by 4 bases, with 12 bases between. The CDR3 runs 12 residues. Germline CDR1 is MNHNS and CDR2 is SASEGT. The CDR3 here is CASAGTGETQYF. Here the CDR3 DNA reads TGTGCCAGTGCAGGGACTGGAGAGACCCAGTACTTC.

The chain joins TRBV19 to TRBJ2-7; the D gene is possibly TRBD1 (6 bases). Looked up from germline, CDR1 is LNHDA and CDR2 is SQIVND (reference sequence). V was trimmed by 4 bases and J by 7 bases, leaving 20 bases between them. This CDR3 region has 15 residues. CDR3 in DNA: TGTGCCAGTAGTACGGACTCTCCAGGGGTGGGGGAGCAGTACTTC. Protein product: CASSTDSPGVGEQYF.

The chain recombines TRBV5-1 with TRBJ2-4; TRBD1 aligns across 10 bases. The germline gives CDR1 SGHRS, CDR2 YFSETQ. CDR3 size: 14 residues. V lost 4 bases and J lost 5; bases outside the gene matches: 3. The CDR3 region has the DNA TGCGCCAGCAGCCCGGGGACAGGGGAAAACATTCAGTACTTC. This codes for CASSPGTGENIQYF.

This chain links TRBV4-1 with TRBJ1-5, with 12 bases matching TRBD1. The CDR3 spans 18 residues. Germline-derived CDR1 and CDR2 are MGHRA and YSYEKL. V shed 3 bases and J 0 bases; nucleotides not matched to a gene: 6. The CDR3 spells CASSQEGQGAYSNQPQHF. CDR3 coding DNA: TGCGCCAGCAGCCAGGAGGGACAGGGGGCTTATAGCAATCAGCCCCAGCATTTT.

The rearrangement uses TRBV6-5 and TRBJ2-1; 7 bases fit TRBD2. Looked up from germline, CDR1 is MNHEY and CDR2 is SVGAGI. The CDR3 extends over 13 amino acids. The V segment lost 5 bases and the J segment 9 bases; nucleotides outside the gene matches: 7. CDR3 loop: CASSPDLAGEQFF. In DNA, the CDR3 is TGTGCCAGCAGTCCCGACTTAGCGGGTGAGCAGTTCTTC.

The chain couples TRBV4-3 to TRBJ2-1; TRBD1 agrees at 8 bases. Germline CDR1 reads LGHNA; CDR2 reads YSLEER. The length of the CDR3 is 17 residues. Trimming at V came to 3 bases and at J to 2 bases, leaving 9 bases not matched to a gene. In DNA, the CDR3 is TGCGCCAGCAGCCAGATGAGGAGGACAGGGCCCTACAATGAGCAGTTCTTC. It is translated as CASSQMRRTGPYNEQFF.

The chain has TRBV28 and TRBJ1-2; 7 bases align to TRBD1. The germline CDR1 and CDR2 sequences are MDHEN and SYDVKM. After removal of 3 bases from V and 3 bases from J, the junction contained 7 bases not matched to a gene. This CDR3 spans 15 amino acids. CDR3: CASSLDGRGHYGYTF. The CDR3 nucleotides are TGTGCCAGCAGTTTGGACGGGAGGGGGCACTATGGCTACACCTTC.

The rearrangement links TRBV19 to TRBJ2-3; tentative D call: TRBD2 (5 bases). The germline V gene encodes CDR1 LNHDA and CDR2 SQIVND (reference sequence). V dropped 3 bases and J dropped 5 bases, with 12 bases sitting between them. The CDR3 consists of 14 residues. The CDR3 spells CASSMDPGIDTQYF. The CDR3 coding sequence is TGTGCCAGTAGTATGGACCCGGGGATAGATACGCAGTATTTT.

The chain recombines TRBV7-2 with TRBJ2-7, with 10 bases that match TRBD2. The CDR3 runs to 14 residues. CDR1 is SGHTA, CDR2 FQGNSA, per germline. Germline trimming cut 2 bases from V and 3 bases from J; bases unmatched to any gene: 1. CDR3 region: CASSLLAGDYEQYF. The CDR3, as DNA: TGTGCCAGCAGCTTACTAGCGGGAGACTACGAGCAGTACTTC. The full variable domain, in which reference TRBV7-2 and TRBJ2-7 provide the parts outside the CDR3, is GAGVSQSPSNKVTEKGKDVELRCDPISGHTALYWYRQSLGQGLEFLIYFQGNSAPDKSGLPSDRFSAERTGGSVSTLTIQRTQQEDSAVYLCASSLLAGDYEQYFGPGTRLTVT.

The rearrangement links TRBV2 to TRBJ1-6; no definite D call. Trimming cost V 9 bases and J 9 bases, with 12 bases left between them. Germline V gene data show CDR1 as SNHLY and CDR2 as FYNNEI. The CDR3 spans 12 residues. CDR3: CARRDPGSPLHF. CDR3 in DNA: TGTGCCAGACGCGATCCCGGTTCACCCCTCCACTTT.

The rearrangement joins TRBV4-3 to TRBJ2-1, with D possibly matching TRBD2 (5 bases). CDR1 LGHNA and CDR2 YSLEER come from the germline V gene. V gave up 4 bases and J gave up 9 bases, with 25 bases separating them. The CDR3 is made up of 17 amino acids. The CDR3 nucleotides read TGCGCCAGCAGCCCCCGTGGGGTGGGAAAGGATACTAGTGAGCAGTTCTTC. Its translation is CASSPRGVGKDTSEQFF.

This clone was recorded a few times. V gene TRBV20-1 combines with J gene TRBJ1-1; possible D gene TRBD1, 5 bases. Germline assignment: CDR1 DFQATT and CDR2 SNEGSKA (reference sequence). Trimming shortened V by 5 bases and J by 11 bases, and 12 bases separated the two germline ends. This CDR3 has 10 residues. The chain's CDR3 is CSAYDAGAFF. The CDR3 DNA reads TGCAGTGCTTATGACGCAGGGGCTTTCTTT.

Written as DNA, the CDR3 is TGTGCCAGCAGCGAGACTAGCGGGCAAAACGAGCAGTACTTC. Encoded protein: CASSETSGQNEQYF. The gene calls are TRBV9 and TRBJ2-7, with 10 bases identical to TRBD2. Trimming took 3 bases from V and 5 from J; bases not matched to a gene: 5. The CDR3 is 14 residues long. Germline CDR1 reads SGDLS; CDR2 reads YYNGEE.

This chain links TRBV11-3 with TRBJ2-2; possibly TRBD2 for D (6 bases). The CDR3 sequence is 14 residues long. The ends were cut back, 5 bases at V and 4 bases at J, with 11 bases in the middle. Germline V gives CDR1 SGHNT, CDR2 YENEEA. The DNA for the CDR3 is TGTGCCAGCAGCAATAGCGGTTCCACCGGGGAGCTGTTTTTT. It codes for CASSNSGSTGELFF. Filled out from reference TRBV11-3 and TRBJ2-2, the complete variable domain reads EAGVVQSPRYKIIEKKQPVAFWCNPISGHNTLYWYLQNLGQGPELLIRYENEEAVDDSQLPKDRFSAERLKGVDSTLKIQPAELGDSAVYLCASSNSGSTGELFFGEGSRLTVL.

The V and J genes are TRBV4-3 and TRBJ1-2; 7 bases fit TRBD1. Germline V CDR1 and CDR2: LGHNA, YSLEER. This CDR3 is built from 15 residues. V trimming: 1 base; J trimming: 4 bases; junction bases outside the gene matches: 6. CDR3 nucleotides: TGCGCCAGCAGCCAAGGATTGGGGACAGCCTATGGCTACACCTTC. Translated, it gives CASSQGLGTAYGYTF.

The chain combines TRBV12-2 with TRBJ2-5; the table's D call, TRBD2, has no DNA check behind it. TRBV12-2 is termed a pseudogene. The CDR3 loop spans 16 amino acids. CDR3 coding DNA: TGTGCAAGTCGCTTACGTGGGGAGGGAAAGCAAGAGACCCAGTACTTC. It translates to CASRLRGEGKQETQYF.

V and J are TRBV9 and TRBJ1-3; 9 bases agree with TRBD1. Germline lookup yields CDR1 SGDLS and CDR2 YYNGEE. After removal of 4 bases from V and 3 bases from J, the junction contained 8 bases not matched to a gene. The CDR3 totals 16 residues. This CDR3 is CASSPGTGLIGNTIYF. For the CDR3, the DNA is TGTGCCAGCAGCCCCGGGACAGGGTTAATTGGAAACACCATATATTTT.

J is TRBJ2-7 and V is TRBV28; a weak D match, TRBD2 (6 bases). CDR3 length equals 12 residues. Trimming removed 4 bases from V and 4 bases from J, with 8 bases in between. Germline CDR1 reads MDHEN; CDR2 reads SYDVKM. The CDR3 is CASSYGRYEQYF. CDR3 DNA sequence: TGTGCCAGCAGTTATGGGAGGTACGAGCAGTACTTC. Full variable domain (rest looked up from reference TRBV28 and TRBJ2-7): DVKVTQSSRYLVKRTGEKVFLECVQDMDHENMFWYRQDPGLGLRLIYFSYDVKMKEKGDIPEGYSVSREKKERFSLILESASTNQTSMYLCASSYGRYEQYFGPGTRLTVT.

The chain employs TRBV4-1 and TRBJ2-1, with 8 bases that match TRBD1. V shed 4 bases, J shed 3 bases, and the junction held 2 bases outside the gene matches. Germline values: CDR1 MGHRA, CDR2 YSYEKL. The CDR3 has 14 amino acids. CDR3 coding DNA: TGCGCCAGCAGCCCAGGGACAGGCTACAATGAGCAGTTCTTC. Its protein product is CASSPGTGYNEQFF.

A few counts support this clone. V is TRBV29-1 and J is TRBJ1-1; 7 positions match TRBD1. This CDR3 is 12 amino acids long. Germline V gene data show CDR1 as SQVTM and CDR2 as ANQGSEA. The ends lost 6 bases at V and 4 bases at J; junction bases unmatched: 5. DNA of the CDR3: TGCAGCGTAGACCCAGGGGGCACTGAAGCTTTCTTT. It is translated as CSVDPGGTEAFF.

J is TRBJ1-5 and V is TRBV21-1. TRBV21-1 is a known pseudogene. CDR3 length: 12 residues. The CDR3 spells CASSRDNQPQHF. The DNA of the CDR3 is TGTGCCAGCAGCCGAGATAATCAGCCCCAGCATTTT.

The chain carries TRBV10-3 and TRBJ2-1, with a tentative D call TRBD2 (6 bases). The length of the CDR3 is 15 residues. The V and J ends lost 2 bases and 0 bases respectively, with 8 bases between them. Germline assignment: CDR1 ENHRY and CDR2 SYGVKD. Written as DNA, the CDR3 is TGTGCCATCAGTGAGGACGGGAGCTCCTACAATGAGCAGTTCTTC. Translating gives CAISEDGSSYNEQFF.

In DNA, the CDR3 is TGTGCCAGCAGTGAATCTCCGGGAAAAATGAACACTGAAGCTTTCTTT. It specifies CASSESPGKMNTEAFF. The J gene is TRBJ1-1, the V gene TRBV25-1; D gene ambiguous. The CDR3 runs 16 residues. Germline CDR1 is MGHDK and CDR2 is SYGVNS. V was shortened by 1 base and J by 0 bases, with 12 bases between the two germline ends.